This TCR beta chain was sequenced for a study of identical twins. Overall study results and limits: There is a chance that invariant MAIT and iNKT cells partially muddied zero-insertion analyses.

Points on this clonotype: Its antigen is not known.

MiXCR, applied by TCRdb to the 5' RACE reads, yields one record per CDR3 protein. In the table there are roughly 690,000 distinct CDR3 sequences, 21% of which are singletons. Germline-derived CDR1 and CDR2 are MNHEY and SMNVEV (reference sequence). There are 14 residues in the CDR3. The V gene lost 5 bases and the J gene lost 3 bases, with 13 bases spanning the gap. This sample also appeared in a second study, on T cells expressing NK-cell markers. As reported in that work: Restriction of sorting to alpha-beta TCR T cells was accomplished in several experiments using an anti-gamma-delta TCR antibody. The same clonotypes also predominated in the CD3+CD56-NKG2C+ fraction of a handful of donors. HCMV specificity of the expanded NKG2C+ T cell clones was not established.

The chain has TRBV27 and TRBJ1-2; D remains unclear. Sequencing was done on a sample of PBMCs. The receptor was derived from a woman under 30 in good health. CDR3 nucleotides: TGTGCCAGCAGTCCCTCGACACAGTACTATGGCTACACCTTC. Translating it yields CASSPSTQYYGYTF.